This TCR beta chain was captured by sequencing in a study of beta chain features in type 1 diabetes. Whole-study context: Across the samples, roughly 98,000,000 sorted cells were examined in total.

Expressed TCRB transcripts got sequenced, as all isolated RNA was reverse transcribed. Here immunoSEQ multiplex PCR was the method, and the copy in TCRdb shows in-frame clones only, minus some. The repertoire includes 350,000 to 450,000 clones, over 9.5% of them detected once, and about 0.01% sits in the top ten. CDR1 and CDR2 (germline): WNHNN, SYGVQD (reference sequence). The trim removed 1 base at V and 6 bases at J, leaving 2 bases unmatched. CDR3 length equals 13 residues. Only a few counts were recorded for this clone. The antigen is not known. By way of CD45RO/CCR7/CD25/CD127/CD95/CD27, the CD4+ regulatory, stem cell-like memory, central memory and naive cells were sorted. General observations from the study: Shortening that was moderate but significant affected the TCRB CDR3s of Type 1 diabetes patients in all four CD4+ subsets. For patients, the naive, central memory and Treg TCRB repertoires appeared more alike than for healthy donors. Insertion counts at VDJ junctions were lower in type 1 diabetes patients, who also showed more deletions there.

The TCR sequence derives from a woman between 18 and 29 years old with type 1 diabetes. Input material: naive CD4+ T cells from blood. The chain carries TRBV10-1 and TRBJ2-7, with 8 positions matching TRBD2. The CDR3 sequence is CASSEWLAGEQYF. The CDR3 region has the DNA TGCGCCAGCAGTGAGTGGCTAGCGGGCGAGCAGTACTTC.